The TCR beta chain described here comes from a study of shared clonotypes between healthy human individuals. TCRdb keeps only in-frame clones here, not all; method: immunoSEQ multiplex PCR. The sample consists of 2 million to 2.5 million clones, 93% of them appearing once. Germline V lookup: CDR1 SQVTM, CDR2 ANQGSEA. V lost 4 bases to trimming and J lost 4 bases, with 5 bases between them. This CDR3 has 12 residues. Details on this clone: The sample carries other DNA sequences with the same CDR3.

This chain connects TRBV29-1 to TRBJ2-6; D call uncertain. Input material: naive CD4+ T cells from PBMCs. Regarding subset: CD45RA+ positively selected. This receptor was identified in a man aged 18 to 29 in good health. Some clones in this sample may be carry-over from other donors' samples. The chain's CDR3 is CSVVSGANVLTF. CDR3 nucleotide sequence: TGCAGCGTTGTGTCCGGGGCCAACGTCCTGACTTTC.